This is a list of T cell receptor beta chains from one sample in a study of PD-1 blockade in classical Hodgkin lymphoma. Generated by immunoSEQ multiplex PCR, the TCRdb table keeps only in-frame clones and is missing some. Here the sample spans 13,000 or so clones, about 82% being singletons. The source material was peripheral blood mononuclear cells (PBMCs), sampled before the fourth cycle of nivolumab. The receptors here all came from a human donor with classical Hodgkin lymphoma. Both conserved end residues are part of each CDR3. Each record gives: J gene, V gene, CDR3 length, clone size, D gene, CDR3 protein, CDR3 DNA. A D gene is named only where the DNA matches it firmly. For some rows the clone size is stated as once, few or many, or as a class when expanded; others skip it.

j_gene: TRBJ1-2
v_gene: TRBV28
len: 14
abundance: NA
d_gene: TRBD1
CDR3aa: CASSLRGRGLGYTF
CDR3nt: TGTGCCAGCAGTTTAAGGGGAAGGGGGCTTGGCTACACCTTC

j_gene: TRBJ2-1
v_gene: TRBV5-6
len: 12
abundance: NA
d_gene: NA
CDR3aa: CASSLQGDEQFF
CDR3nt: TGTGCCAGCAGCTTACAGGGCGATGAGCAGTTCTTC

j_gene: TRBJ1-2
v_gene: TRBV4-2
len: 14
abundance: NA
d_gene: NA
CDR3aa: CASSQDKGVGGYTF
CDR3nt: TGTGCCAGCAGCCAAGATAAGGGGGTTGGGGGCTACACCTTC

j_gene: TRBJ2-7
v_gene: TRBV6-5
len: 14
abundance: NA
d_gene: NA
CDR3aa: CASSYSRESYEQYF
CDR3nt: TGTGCCAGCAGTTACTCAAGGGAGAGCTACGAGCAGTACTTC

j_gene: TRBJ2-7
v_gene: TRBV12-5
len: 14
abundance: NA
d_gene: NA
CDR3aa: CASGPPGYSYEQYF
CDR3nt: TGTGCTAGTGGCCCCCCGGGGTACTCCTACGAGCAGTACTTC

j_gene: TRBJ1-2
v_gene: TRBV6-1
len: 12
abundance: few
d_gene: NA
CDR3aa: CASSDWIRGYTF
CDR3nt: TGTGCCAGCAGTGACTGGATTCGGGGCTACACCTTC

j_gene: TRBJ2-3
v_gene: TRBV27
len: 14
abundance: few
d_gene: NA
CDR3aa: CASSFRGGTDTQYF
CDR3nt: TGTGCCAGCAGTTTCCGGGGAGGCACAGATACGCAGTATTTT

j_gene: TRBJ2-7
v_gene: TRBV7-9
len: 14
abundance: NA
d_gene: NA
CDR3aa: CASSLVARIYEQYF
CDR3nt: TGTGCCAGCAGCTTAGTGGCCAGAATCTACGAGCAGTACTTC

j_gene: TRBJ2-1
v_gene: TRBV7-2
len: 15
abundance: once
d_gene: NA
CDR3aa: CASSSDGPGADEQFF
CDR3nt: TGTGCCAGCAGCTCCGATGGTCCGGGGGCGGATGAGCAGTTCTTC

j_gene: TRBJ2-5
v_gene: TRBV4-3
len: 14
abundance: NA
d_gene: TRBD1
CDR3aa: CASSQGEGAGTQYF
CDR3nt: TGCGCCAGCAGCCAAGGCGAGGGGGCAGGGACCCAGTACTTC

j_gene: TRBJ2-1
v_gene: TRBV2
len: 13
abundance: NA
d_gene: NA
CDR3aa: CASSPSPSSEQFF
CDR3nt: TGTGCCAGCAGTCCGAGCCCCTCGAGTGAGCAGTTCTTC

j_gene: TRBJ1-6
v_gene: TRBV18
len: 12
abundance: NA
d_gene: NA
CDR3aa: CASSPASESLHF
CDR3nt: TGTGCCAGCTCACCGGCCTCCGAATCCCTCCACTTT

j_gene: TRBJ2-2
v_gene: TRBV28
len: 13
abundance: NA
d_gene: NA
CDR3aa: CASSFRAIGELFF
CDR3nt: TGTGCCAGCAGTTTTAGGGCCATCGGGGAGCTGTTTTTT

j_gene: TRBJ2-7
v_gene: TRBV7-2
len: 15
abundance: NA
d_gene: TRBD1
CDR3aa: CASSSGEGTGLEQYF
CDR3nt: TGTGCCAGCAGCTCGGGGGAGGGGACAGGGCTCGAGCAGTACTTC

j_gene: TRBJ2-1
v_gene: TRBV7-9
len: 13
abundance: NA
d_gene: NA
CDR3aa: CASSWFKVDEQFF
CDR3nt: TGTGCCAGCAGCTGGTTCAAGGTGGATGAGCAGTTCTTC

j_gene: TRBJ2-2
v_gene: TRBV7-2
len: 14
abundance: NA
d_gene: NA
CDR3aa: CASSLVTNTGELFF
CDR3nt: TGTGCCAGCAGCTTAGTAACGAACACCGGGGAGCTGTTTTTT

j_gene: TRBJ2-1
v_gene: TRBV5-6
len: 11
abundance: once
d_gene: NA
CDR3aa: CASSSYNEQFF
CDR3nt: TGTGCCAGCAGCTCATACAATGAGCAGTTCTTC

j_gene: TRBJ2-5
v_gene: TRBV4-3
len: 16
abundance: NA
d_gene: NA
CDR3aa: CASSQGGRGFQETQYF
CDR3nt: TGCGCCAGCAGCCAAGGAGGCAGGGGATTCCAAGAGACCCAGTACTTC

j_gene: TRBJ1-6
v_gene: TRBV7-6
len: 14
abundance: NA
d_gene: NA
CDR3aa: CASSPGTYNSPLHF
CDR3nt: TGTGCCAGCAGCCCAGGGACCTATAATTCACCCCTCCACTTT

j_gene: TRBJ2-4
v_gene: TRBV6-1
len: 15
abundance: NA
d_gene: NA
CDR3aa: CASSEPGLAKNIQYF
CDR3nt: TGTGCCAGCAGTGAGCCAGGCCTAGCCAAAAACATTCAGTACTTC

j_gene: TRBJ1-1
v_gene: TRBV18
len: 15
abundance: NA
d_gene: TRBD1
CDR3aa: CASSPSGTGGNEAFF
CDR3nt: TGTGCCAGCTCACCATCGGGGACAGGGGGTAATGAAGCTTTCTTT

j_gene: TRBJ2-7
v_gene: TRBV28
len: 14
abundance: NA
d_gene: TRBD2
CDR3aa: CASRIAGGFYEQYF
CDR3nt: TGTGCCAGCAGAATAGCGGGGGGATTCTACGAGCAGTACTTC

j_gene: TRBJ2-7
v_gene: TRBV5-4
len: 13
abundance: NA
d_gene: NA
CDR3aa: CASSFGIIYEQYF
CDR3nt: TGTGCCAGCAGCTTTGGGATAATCTACGAGCAGTACTTC

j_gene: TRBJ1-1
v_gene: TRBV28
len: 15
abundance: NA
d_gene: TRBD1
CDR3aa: CASSLPGQGGTEAFF
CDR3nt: TGTGCCAGCAGTTTGCCTGGACAGGGTGGGACTGAAGCTTTCTTT

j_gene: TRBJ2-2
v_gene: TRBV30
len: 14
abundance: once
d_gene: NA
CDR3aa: CAWSGRPFTGELFF
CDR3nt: TGTGCCTGGAGTGGAAGACCCTTCACCGGGGAGCTGTTTTTT

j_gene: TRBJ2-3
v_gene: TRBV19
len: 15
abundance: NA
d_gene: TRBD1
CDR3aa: CASSLTRTGADTQYF
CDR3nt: TGTGCCAGTAGCCTAACCCGGACAGGGGCAGATACGCAGTATTTT

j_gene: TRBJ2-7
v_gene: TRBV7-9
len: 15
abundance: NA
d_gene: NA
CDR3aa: CASSPNTRRFAEQYF
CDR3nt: TGTGCCAGCAGCCCCAACACCCGGCGGTTCGCCGAGCAGTACTTC

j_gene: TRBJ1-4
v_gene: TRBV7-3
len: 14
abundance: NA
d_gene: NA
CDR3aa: CASSPRESEEKLFF
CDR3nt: TGTGCCAGCAGCCCACGGGAGTCTGAGGAAAAACTGTTTTTT

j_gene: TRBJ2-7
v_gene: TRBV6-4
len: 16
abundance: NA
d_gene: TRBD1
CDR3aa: CASRLTFRTGLSEQYF
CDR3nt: TGTGCCAGCCGTCTAACCTTTAGGACAGGGCTGAGCGAGCAGTACTTC

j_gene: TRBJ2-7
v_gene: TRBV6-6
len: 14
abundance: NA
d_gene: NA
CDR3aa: CASSYSQESYEQYF
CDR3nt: TGTGCCAGCAGTTACTCGCAAGAGTCCTACGAGCAGTACTTC

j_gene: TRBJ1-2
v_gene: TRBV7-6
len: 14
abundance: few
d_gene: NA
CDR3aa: CASSETAGDYGYTF
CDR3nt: TGTGCCAGCAGCGAAACAGCAGGGGACTATGGCTACACCTTC

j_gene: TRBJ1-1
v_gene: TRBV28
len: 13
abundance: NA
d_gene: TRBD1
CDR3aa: CASSLSGGTEAFF
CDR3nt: TGTGCCAGCAGTTTATCAGGGGGGACTGAAGCTTTCTTT

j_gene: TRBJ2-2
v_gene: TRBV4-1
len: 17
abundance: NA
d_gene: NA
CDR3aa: CASSPRRGGKSTGELFF
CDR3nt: TGCGCCAGCAGCCCCCGCCGAGGGGGAAAATCCACCGGGGAGCTGTTTTTT

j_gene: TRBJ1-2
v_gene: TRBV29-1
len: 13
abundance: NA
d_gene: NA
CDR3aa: CSVEDARSYGYTF
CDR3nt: TGCAGCGTTGAAGATGCGCGGTCTTATGGCTACACCTTC

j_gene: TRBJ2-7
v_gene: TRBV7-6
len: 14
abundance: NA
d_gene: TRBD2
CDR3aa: CASSEKRGYYEQYF
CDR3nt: TGTGCCAGCAGCGAAAAGCGGGGCTACTACGAGCAGTACTTC

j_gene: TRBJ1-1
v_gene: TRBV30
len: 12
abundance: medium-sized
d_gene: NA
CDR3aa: CAWGDGQIEAFF
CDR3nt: TGTGCCTGGGGAGACGGGCAAATTGAAGCTTTCTTT

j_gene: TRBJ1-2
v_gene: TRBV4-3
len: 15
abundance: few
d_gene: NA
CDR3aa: CASSQDGPAGYGYTF
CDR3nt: TGCGCCAGCAGCCAAGATGGTCCGGCGGGCTATGGCTACACCTTC

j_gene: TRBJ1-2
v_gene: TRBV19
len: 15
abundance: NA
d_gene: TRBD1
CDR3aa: CASSQRDRAVYGYTF
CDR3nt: TGTGCCAGTAGTCAACGGGACAGGGCAGTCTATGGCTACACCTTC

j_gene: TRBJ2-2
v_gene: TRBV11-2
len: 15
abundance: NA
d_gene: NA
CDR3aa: CASSSISRVDGELFF
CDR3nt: TGTGCCAGCAGCTCGATTAGCAGGGTCGACGGGGAGCTGTTTTTT

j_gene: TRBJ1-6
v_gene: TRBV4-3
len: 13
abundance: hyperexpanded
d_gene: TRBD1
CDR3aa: CASSHRTGRPLHF
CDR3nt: TGCGCCAGCAGCCATCGGACAGGGAGGCCCCTCCACTTT

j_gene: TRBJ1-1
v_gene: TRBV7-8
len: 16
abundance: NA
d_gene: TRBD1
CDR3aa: CASSLGSGTVVLEAFF
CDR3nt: TGTGCCAGCAGCTTAGGCTCCGGGACAGTGGTGCTTGAAGCTTTCTTT

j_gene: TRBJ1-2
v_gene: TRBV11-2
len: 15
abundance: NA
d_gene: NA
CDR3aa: CASSLEVAGSYGYTF
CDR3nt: TGTGCCAGCAGCTTAGAAGTGGCGGGATCCTATGGCTACACCTTC

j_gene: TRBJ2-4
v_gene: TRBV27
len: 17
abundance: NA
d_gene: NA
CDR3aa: CASSYDSRVGAKNIQYF
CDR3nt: TGTGCCAGCAGTTATGATTCCAGGGTGGGAGCCAAAAACATTCAGTACTTC

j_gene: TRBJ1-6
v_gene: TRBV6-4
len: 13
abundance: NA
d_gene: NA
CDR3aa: CASSDRDNSPLHF
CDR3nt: TGTGCCAGCAGTGACAGGGATAATTCACCCCTCCACTTT

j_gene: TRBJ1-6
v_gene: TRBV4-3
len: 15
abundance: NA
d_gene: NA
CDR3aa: CASSQETTYNSPLHF
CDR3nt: TGCGCCAGCAGCCAAGAAACAACCTATAATTCACCCCTCCACTTT

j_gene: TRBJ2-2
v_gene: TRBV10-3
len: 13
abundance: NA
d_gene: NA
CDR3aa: CAISEPGRIELFF
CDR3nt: TGTGCCATCAGTGAGCCTGGACGGATTGAGCTGTTTTTT

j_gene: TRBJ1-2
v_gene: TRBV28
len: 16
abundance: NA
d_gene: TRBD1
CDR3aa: CASSFRGLRANYGYTF
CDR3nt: TGTGCCAGCAGTTTCAGGGGGTTACGAGCTAACTATGGCTACACCTTC

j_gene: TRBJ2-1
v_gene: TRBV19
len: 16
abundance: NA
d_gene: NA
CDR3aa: CASSRDGLSSYNEQFF
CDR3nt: TGTGCCAGTAGTAGGGACGGCTTGAGCTCCTACAATGAGCAGTTCTTC

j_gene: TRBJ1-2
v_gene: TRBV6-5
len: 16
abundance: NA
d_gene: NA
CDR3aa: CASSYSHSGVGYGYTF
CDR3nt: TGTGCCAGCAGTTACTCTCACTCGGGAGTGGGGTATGGCTACACCTTC